This TCR beta chain is drawn from a study of PD-1 blockade in classical Hodgkin lymphoma. Study observations and caveats: Undefined causes, possibly disease activity or prior therapy, underlie the repertoire differences. CD4+ but not CD8+ TCR diversity rose significantly by C4D1. Healthy donors were reported to have higher baseline TCR diversity than newly diagnosed patients. Complete responders started with a diversity level that resembled newly diagnosed patients at baseline.

Germline loops: CDR1 LNHNV, CDR2 YYDKDF (reference sequence). CDR3 size: 15 residues. J gave up 6 bases and V 10 bases, and 9 bases lay outside the gene matches. Turning to this clone: What it binds is unknown.

The table came from immunoSEQ multiplex PCR; TCRdb's copy has only in-frame clones and leaves some out. The sample includes fewer than 100,000 clones, roughly 90% of them seen just once. Each patient's relapse followed autologous stem cell transplantation, and brentuximab vedotin exposure varied. This TCR came from a human donor with classical Hodgkin lymphoma. This material consisted of peripheral blood mononuclear cells (PBMCs), taken at baseline. This rearrangement joins TRBV15 to TRBJ2-2, with 12 bases that match TRBD2. DNA of the CDR3: TGTGCCATCACCACTCTAGCGGGAGGGCCCGGGGAGCTGTTTTTT. Its protein is CAITTLAGGPGELFF.